The sequence of this T cell receptor (beta chain) was determined in a study of blood T cell repertoires in COVID-19. Study as a whole: Acute and convalescent COVID-19 samples came from the United States, Italy and Spain. PBMCs, B-cell-depleted T cells, or T cells were the source of the cDNA or gDNA that made up the material.

Per the study methods: Amplified reference gene primers provided the basis for estimating nucleated cell counts. Repertoires were generated with immunoSEQ multiplex PCR, while TCRdb's copy carries only in-frame clones and drops some. The V and J calls and the clone size are those of that table, but D and trimming were determined from the DNA. The table has fewer than 150,000 clones, 88% seen once. This CDR3 has 15 amino acids. J lost 9 bases, V lost 6 bases, and 12 bases had no gene match. Germline values: CDR1 SGHTA, CDR2 FQGNSA. V and J are TRBV7-2 and TRBJ1-2; 11 nucleotides line up with TRBD1. The sample consisted of peripheral blood. The sequence derives from a man aged 45-65 years with active or convalescent COVID-19. As DNA, the CDR3 is TGTGCCAGCAGGTCCCGGGACAGGGGGTTAAGAAGCTACACCTTC. Translating it yields CASRSRDRGLRSYTF.